The source of this TCR beta chain is a study of Ad26.COV2.S vaccination and SARS-CoV-2 variants (dated by TCRdb to 2020 to 2023). For context, the study as a whole: Donors in the vaccine arm were drawn from COV1001, a multicentre, randomized, double-blind, placebo-controlled phase I-IIa trial testing Ad26.COV2.S in healthy adults. Participants in the trial were split at random into five groups of five each, receiving low-dose or high-dose Ad26.COV2.S once or twice, or else placebo on both occasions. Throughout the experiments and outcome assessment, investigators stayed blinded to trial group allocation. A total of approximately 30 samples were included in the TCR-sequenced set, comprising some 20 Ad26.COV2.S vaccine recipients, 5 placebo recipients and 8 SARS-CoV-2 convalescent individuals. Ad26.COV2.S was administered intramuscularly at a dose of 5x10^10 or 1x10^11 viral particles, either as one shot or as two shots given 56 days apart. Sequencing of the TCRbeta repertoire served to evaluate the specificity and breadth of SARS-CoV-2-reactive T cell receptors following Ad26.COV2.S vaccination.

General conclusions and limits of the study: Non-spike TCR breadth was comparable between vaccine and placebo recipients, consistent with the vaccine containing only spike. The authors noted that total T cell responses may have been underestimated by the TCR breadth and depth analyses. After vaccination, spike-specific CD8+ and CD4+ T cell responses were reported to show substantial breadth. Comparing responses between vaccine doses or regimens was not something the study was powered to do. Ad26.COV2.S recipients had higher spike-specific TCR breadth than placebo recipients (P = 0.0014).

The meaning of the sample's treatment or condition label: some 20 received Ad26.COV2.S at low or high dose, single or two shots; about 5 received placebo; per-sample allocation not given. For vaccine and placebo recipients, repertoires were sequenced using samples collected on day 63 after the first injection. In Cohort 1b, 25 or so adults aged 18-55 years were enrolled at a single site in Boston, USA, between 29 July and 7 August 2020. Ad26.COV2.S was a replication-incompetent adenovirus type 26 vector expressing a prefusion-stabilized SARS-CoV-2 spike protein from the original Wuhan strain. Details on this clone: Which antigen it targets is not known. Base qualities are not at hand, and no much larger clone is one base apart.

The immunoSEQ Assay was used to sequence TCRbeta CDR3 regions. After extraction, genomic DNA underwent amplification by bias-controlled multiplex PCR, followed by high-throughput sequencing. The study's own analysis went as follows. Collapsing and filtering of sequences were performed to quantify the absolute abundance of each unique TCRbeta CDR3 region. Usable DNA was measured by amplifying reference genes present in all nucleated cells, and TCRbeta template counts were normalized to that usable DNA to estimate T cell fraction. Repertoire TCRs were annotated as SARS-CoV-2-specific when V gene, CDR3 amino acid sequence and J gene were exactly matched to a known reactive TCR set. MIRA supplied the reference SARS-CoV-2 TCR set, which was filtered for enrichment in COVID-19-positive ImmuneCODE repertoires so that public or cross-reactive TCRs were removed. Drawing on the MIRA antigens, annotated TCRs were analysed further at the level of specific ORF or position within ORF. Breadth was defined as the number of annotated unique rearrangements divided by the total number of unique productive rearrangements, and depth was defined as the summed frequency of the annotated unique rearrangements. Two-sided Wilcoxon rank-sum tests were applied when comparing TCR breadth between groups. TCRdb limited this immuneACCESS table to in-frame rearrangements with V and J called. A share of clones is missing; checked studies link under half to unresolved V genes, and the rest is unexplained. D and trimming were read from the DNA, whereas the V and J calls and clone size are those reported in that table. Within this sample are hundreds of thousands of clones, with around 92% of them counted one time only. The ten largest clones add up to around 1.8% of the sample.

The germline V gene (reference sequence) yields LNHDA for CDR1 and SQIVND for CDR2. From the cysteine through the phenylalanine, the CDR3 covers 14 amino acids. Only the CDR3 DNA stays, 42 bases, in frame from base 1. From V the trimming removes 3 bases and from J it removes 2 bases, while the gene matches leave 3 bases of the junction unaccounted for. The origin of this receptor is a person between 18 and 65 years old who received the Ad26.COV2.S COVID-19 vaccine or a placebo. Sample: peripheral blood, taken in a trial of Ad26.COV2.S vaccine versus placebo. The rearrangement combines TRBV19 with TRBJ2-7, with 8 middle bases fitting TRBD1. The sequenced DNA is TGTGCCAGTAGTATGGTGACAGGGGCCTACGAGCAGTACTTC. The translation is CASSMVTGAYEQYF.